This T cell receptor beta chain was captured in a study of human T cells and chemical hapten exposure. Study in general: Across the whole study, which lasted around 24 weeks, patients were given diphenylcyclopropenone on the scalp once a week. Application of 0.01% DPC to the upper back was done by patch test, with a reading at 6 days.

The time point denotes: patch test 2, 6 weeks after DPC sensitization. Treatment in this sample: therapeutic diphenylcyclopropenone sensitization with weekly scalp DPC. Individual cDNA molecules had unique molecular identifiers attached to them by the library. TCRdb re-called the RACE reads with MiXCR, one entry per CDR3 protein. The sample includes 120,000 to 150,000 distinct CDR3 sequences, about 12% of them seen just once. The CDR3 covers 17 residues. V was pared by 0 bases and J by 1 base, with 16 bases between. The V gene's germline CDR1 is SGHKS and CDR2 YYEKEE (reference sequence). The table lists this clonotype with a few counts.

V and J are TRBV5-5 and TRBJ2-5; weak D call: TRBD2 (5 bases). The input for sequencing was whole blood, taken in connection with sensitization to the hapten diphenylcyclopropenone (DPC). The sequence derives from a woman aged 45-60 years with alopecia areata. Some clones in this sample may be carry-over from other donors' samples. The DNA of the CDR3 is TGTGCCAGCAGCTTGGGCCCCCAGCGGACCTTCCAAGAGACCCAGTACTTC. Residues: CASSLGPQRTFQETQYF.